This T cell receptor beta chain was sequenced in a study of shared clonotypes between healthy human individuals. Clones were read by immunoSEQ multiplex PCR, and TCRdb kept only the in-frame ones, dropping some. The sample has about 1.1 million clones, around 78% seen once. Each sample came from a Caucasian adult donor living in Nashville, Tennessee. This clone was picked up a small number of times. This CDR3 region has 13 residues. The germline V gene has CDR1 SNHLY and CDR2 FYNNEI. Trimming stripped 6 bases from V and 4 bases from J, with 13 bases between. This chain joins TRBV2 and TRBJ2-7; D is possibly TRBD1 or TRBD2 (5 bases each). This TCR was sampled from a man between 18 and 29 years old in good health. Some clones in this sample may be carry-over from other donors' samples. The sequencing input was memory CD4+ T cells from PBMCs. Subset here: CD45RA-negative fraction. The CDR3 region is CASSRDPGYEQYF. The DNA of the CDR3 is TGTGCCAGCAGCCGGGACCCCGGGTACGAGCAGTACTTC.